This T cell receptor (beta chain) comes out of a study of T cells after yellow fever vaccination (dated by TCRdb to between 2018 and 2021). Broadly, across the study: The SMART-Seq v4 Ultra Low Input RNA kit was used to prepare libraries from fractions with low cell numbers. To track T-cell clones before and after primary and booster YFV17D yellow fever vaccination, bulk TCR alpha and beta repertoires were sequenced longitudinally. The cohort comprised two healthy male donors, one aged 18 to 29 and one aged 30 to 40 years. Blood was collected at multiple timepoints before and after primary and secondary immunization, and bulk PBMC replicates and cell subsets were isolated. Beyond this particular receptor, the publication reports: Computational filtering was needed because FACS-sorted repertoires could contain abundant contaminating clonotypes from the bulk population. Because only a couple of donors were included in the study, the extent to which the findings can be generalized is limited. After the booster, most of the clones that had expanded following primary vaccination were detected again (almost 98% of CD4 and around 90% of CD8), which suggests that memory was broadly maintained. A small share of clonotypes occurred in both CD4 and CD8 compartments, likely arising from convergent recombination. The secondary T-cell response was found to be weaker but faster than the primary response, with a peak reached on day 5 rather than on day 15.

Of note for this clonotype: No antigen is known for it. No much larger clone exists at a distance of one base, and base qualities are not known.

The sample's treatment or condition label, decoded: live attenuated yellow fever vaccine strain. PBMCs were isolated from peripheral blood using a standard Ficoll-Paque protocol. Dynabeads CD4 and CD8 positive selection kits were used to isolate the CD4 and CD8 T-cell fractions. RNA was extracted with TriZol from bulk PBMCs, CD4 and CD8 fractions, and dextramer-positive and dextramer-negative fractions. V is cut by 6 bases and J by 2 bases, and the space between the germline ends is 21 bases. CDR1 MNHEY and CDR2 SVGEGT are derived from the germline V gene. Reading from cysteine to phenylalanine, the CDR3 counts 17 amino acids. The retained sequence is limited to the CDR3, 51 bases, with the frame set at the first base. Sequencing used an Illumina NovaSeq 6000. Synthesis of TCR cDNA relied on 5'RACE template switching, a step that introduced a universal primer site along with unique molecular identifiers. cDNA synthesis was primed from both the TCR alpha and TCR beta constant segments. Libraries were amplified in two PCR steps, with sample barcodes and sequencing adapters added in the second step. Sequencing of the libraries was done on either Illumina HiSeq 2500 (2x100 bp) or NovaSeq (2x150 bp). The authors' analysis ran thus. MIGEC was used to demultiplex reads and collapse the reads into UMI consensus sequences, and MiXCR was used for V(D)J alignment. Vaccine-responding clonotypes were defined with edgeR using replicate PBMC samples, requiring FDR below 0.01 and a log2 fold change above 5 up to day 15. Bulk clonotypes were assigned CD4 or CD8 identity according to which sequenced CD4 or CD8 repertoire held them at higher abundance. TCRdb itself trimmed the public reads at Q25 with fastp, ran MiXCR and retained productive beta chains. Duplicate CDR3 protein sequences are folded into a single record with the most common DNA and genes. The V and J calls were not made by the authors but by TCRdb's processing. The sample contains about 340,000 distinct CDR3 sequences, around 12% of them found a single time. The top ten hold 3.2% of the sample.

The TCR originated in a man aged 18 to 30 who received the YFV17D yellow fever vaccine. Here the sequenced sample was CD4+ T cells sorted from PBMCs, taken 15 days after the yellow fever booster vaccination. This chain is built from TRBV6-2 or TRBV6-3 and TRBJ2-3; no D gene can be assigned with confidence. The DNA sequence is as follows: TGTGCCAGCAGCCCCCGGCGACTGGCGTGGTTCACAGATACGCAGTATTTT. This codes for CASSPRRLAWFTDTQYF.